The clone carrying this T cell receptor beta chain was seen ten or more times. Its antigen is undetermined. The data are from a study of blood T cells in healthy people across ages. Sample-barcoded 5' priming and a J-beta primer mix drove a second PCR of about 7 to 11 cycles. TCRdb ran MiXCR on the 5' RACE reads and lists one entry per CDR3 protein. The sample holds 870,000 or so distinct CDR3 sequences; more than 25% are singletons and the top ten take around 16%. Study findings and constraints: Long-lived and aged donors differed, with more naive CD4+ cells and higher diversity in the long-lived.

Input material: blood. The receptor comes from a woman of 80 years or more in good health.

The CDR3 DNA reads TGTGCCAGCAGCGAGCGACAGGGCCAACGCACAGATACGCAGTATTTT. Amino acids: CASSERQGQRTDTQYF. J is TRBJ2-3 and V is TRBV7-9, with 7 nucleotides matching TRBD1. V lost 5 bases to trimming and J lost 1 base; unmatched junction nucleotides: 9. The CDR3 length is 16 residues. From germline, CDR1 is SEHNR and CDR2 FQNEAQ (reference sequence).